Listed below are T cell receptor beta chains from one sample, sequenced in a study of cytomegalovirus exposure and HLA in healthy donors. TCRdb keeps only in-frame clones here, not all; method: immunoSEQ multiplex PCR. The table lists 190,000 or so clones. What was sequenced was PBMCs. These receptor sequences come from a boy between 10 and 17 years old in good health and CMV-seronegative. The CDR3 runs from the conserved cysteine through the conserved F or W. Fields, in order: J gene, V gene, D gene, CDR3 DNA, CDR3 protein. The D gene is left open where the match is weak.

J: TRBJ1-3; V: TRBV7-9; D: NA; DNA: TGTGCCAGCAGCCCAGGGGCGGGTGCGCCTGGAAACACCATATATTTT; CDR3: CASSPGAGAPGNTIYF
J: TRBJ2-5; V: TRBV30; D: TRBD2; DNA: TGTGCCTGGAGTGTATGGGCTAGCGGGGAGACCCAGTACTTC; CDR3: CAWSVWASGETQYF
J: TRBJ2-7; V: TRBV2; D: NA; DNA: TGTGCCAGCAGTGAGGGCCCGCCGGGGTCCTACGAGCAGTACTTC; CDR3: CASSEGPPGSYEQYF
J: TRBJ2-7; V: TRBV7-2; D: NA; DNA: TGTGCCAGCAGCTTAGAAGGACTGCGGGAGCAGTACTTC; CDR3: CASSLEGLREQYF
J: TRBJ1-4; V: TRBV27; D: NA; DNA: TGTGCCAGCAGTTATGAGTACAGTAGTGAAAAACTGTTTTTT; CDR3: CASSYEYSSEKLFF
J: TRBJ1-2; V: TRBV30; D: TRBD1; DNA: TGTGCCTGGAGGGTACAGGGGGCTTATGGCTACACCTTC; CDR3: CAWRVQGAYGYTF
J: TRBJ1-5; V: TRBV10-3; D: NA; DNA: TGTGCCATCAGTGAGATGGGGACTATCAGTCAGCCCCAGCATTTT; CDR3: CAISEMGTISQPQHF
J: TRBJ1-2; V: TRBV6-5; D: TRBD1; DNA: TGTGCCAGCAGTTACCGGACAGGGTTTCATGGCTACACCTTC; CDR3: CASSYRTGFHGYTF
J: TRBJ1-6; V: TRBV4-1; D: TRBD1; DNA: TGCGCCAGCAGCCAAGGGACAGGACTGATTAATTCACCCCTCCACTTT; CDR3: CASSQGTGLINSPLHF
J: TRBJ1-2; V: TRBV4-1; D: NA; DNA: TGCGCCAGCAGCGAAGCGGAGGGATTCTATGGCTACACCTTC; CDR3: CASSEAEGFYGYTF
J: TRBJ2-3; V: TRBV28; D: TRBD2; DNA: TGTGCCAGCAGTTTAGGCGGGGGGGCCACAGATACGCAGTATTTT; CDR3: CASSLGGGATDTQYF